This T cell receptor (beta chain) was captured by sequencing in a study of blood T cell repertoires in COVID-19. Looking at the study overall: Samples of COVID-19 (acute and convalescent) were obtained from the United States, Italy and Spain.

Germline values: CDR1 SGHAT, CDR2 FQDESV (reference sequence). This CDR3 has 15 amino acids. V gave up 4 bases and J gave up 2 bases, with 14 bases separating them. Enrolled through a virtual design, the participants were between 18 and 89 years of age and came from around 25 US areas. Assay used: immunoSEQ multiplex PCR; TCRdb lists only in-frame clones, some missing. The sample includes 200,000 to 250,000 clones, roughly 89% of them seen just once. The sequence was obtained from a woman aged 30 to 39 with acute COVID-19. The chain uses TRBV11-1 and TRBJ2-5; tentatively, D is TRBD1 (6 bases). Sequencing used PBMCs or T cells enriched from blood (not recorded which). CDR3 in DNA: TGTGCCAGCAGCTCCCCCCTGGACAGACAAGAGACCCAGTACTTC. It specifies CASSSPLDRQETQYF.